The T cell receptor (beta chain) described here comes from a study of T-cell reconstitution after alpha-beta-depleted transplantation in children. The CDR3 runs 15 residues. From germline, CDR1 is DFQATT and CDR2 SNEGSKA (reference sequence). V was clipped by 6 bases and J by 2 bases; unmatched bases: 9. Unique molecular identifiers were incorporated when the TCRbeta library was constructed. TCRdb fed the PCR reads into MiXCR, producing one record per CDR3 protein. The table records around 600,000 distinct CDR3 sequences, roughly 15% of them present only once. The sample holds many counts of this clonotype.

V and J are TRBV20-1 and TRBJ2-5, with 10 bases matching TRBD1. The sequences come from PBMCs from the stem cell graft donor, collected from the stem cell graft. The receptor was isolated from a human donor who donated a stem cell graft to a child with acute myeloid leukemia. In nucleotides, the CDR3 is TGCAGTGCCTTGGACAGGGGGACAATTCAAGAGACCCAGTACTTC. Translated: CSALDRGTIQETQYF.